The sequence of this TCR beta chain was determined in a study of molecular identifiers for immune sequencing clone quantification. CDR3 length equals 12 residues. Trimming removed 8 bases from V and 1 base from J, with 9 bases in between. CDR1 is SNHLY and CDR2 is FYNNEI in the germline V gene. TCRdb ran MiXCR on the PCR reads and lists one entry per CDR3 protein. Found here are 37,000 or so distinct CDR3 sequences, approximately 24% of them singletons; the top ten hold over 0.95%. Study-wide results and limits: Shared barcodes on identical TCR molecules could underestimate the sizes of highly expanded clones.

On this clonotype itself: As yet, its antigen is unknown.

This chain links TRBV2 with TRBJ2-7; D is uncertain. The specimen was naive CD8+ T cells from blood, with Jurkat cell RNA spiked in. Sample subset: FACS-sorted CD8+CD4-CCR7+CD45RA+ naive T cells. The clonotype was recovered from a human donor in good health. Some libraries in this study had Jurkat cell RNA spiked in. CDR3 loop: CASGPPSYEQYF. CDR3 sequence (DNA): TGTGCCAGCGGGCCCCCTTCCTACGAGCAGTACTTC.